Sequencing of this TCR beta chain was carried out in a study of resident and recirculating memory T cells in vitiligo. Method: immunoSEQ multiplex PCR; TCRdb's copy keeps in-frame clones and lacks some. This sample yields about 76,000 clones, of which around 90% are seen a single time; about 5% belongs to the top ten. This clone came up once. Its antigen is currently unknown. Whole-study results and caveats: No unique dominant TCR clone was found in vitiligo lesions.

What was sequenced was blood. The sequence was collected from a male donor with vitiligo.

The CDR3 DNA is TGTGCCAGCAGTTTGGGACAGGGTCGCACTGAAGCTTTCTTT. Encoded protein: CASSLGQGRTEAFF. This chain links TRBV28 with TRBJ1-1; 9 bases are shared with TRBD1. Trimming at V came to 3 bases and at J to 4 bases, leaving 3 bases not matched to a gene. The CDR3 is 14 residues long. The germline CDR1 and CDR2 sequences are MDHEN and SYDVKM.